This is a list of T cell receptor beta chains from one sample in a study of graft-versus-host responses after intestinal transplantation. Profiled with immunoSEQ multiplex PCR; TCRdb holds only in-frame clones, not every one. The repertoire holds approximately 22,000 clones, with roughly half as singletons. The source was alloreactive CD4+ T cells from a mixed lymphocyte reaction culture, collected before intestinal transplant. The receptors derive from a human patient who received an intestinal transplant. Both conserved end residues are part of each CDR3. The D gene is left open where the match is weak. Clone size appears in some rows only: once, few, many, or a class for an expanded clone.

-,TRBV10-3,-,CAIRGTREDYGYTF
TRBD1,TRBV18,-,CASSPRTGDGYTF
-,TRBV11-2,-,CASSLDLRPGVYGYTF
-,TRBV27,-,CASRRTGTDTQYF
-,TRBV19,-,CASIPTGTYNSPLHF
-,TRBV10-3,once,CAISERRTDTNYGYTF
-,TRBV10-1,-,CASSELAGALVGEQFF
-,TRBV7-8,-,CASSLGGRRDTQYF
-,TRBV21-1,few,CASTQGALNSNQPQHF
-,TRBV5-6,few,CASSPRGTNYGYTF
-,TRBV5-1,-,CASSLDAGRDEQYF
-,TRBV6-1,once,CASSVASGTSTYEQYF
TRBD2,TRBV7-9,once,CASSHTSGATYNEQFF
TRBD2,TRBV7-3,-,CASRIAGGPFNEQFF
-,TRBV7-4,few,CASSLDSVNEQYF
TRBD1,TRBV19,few,CASSNRGDGNTIYF
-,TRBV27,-,CASSRDTSYEQYF
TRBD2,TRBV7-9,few,CASSLVRLAADTGELFF
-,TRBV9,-,CASSSGLRETQYF
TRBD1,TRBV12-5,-,CASGLGTGGLTDTQYF
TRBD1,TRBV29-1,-,CSVARDSYGYTF
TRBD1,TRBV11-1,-,CASSLAGTVGTQYF
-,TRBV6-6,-,CASSYIGVNYGYTF
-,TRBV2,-,CASGAPFEQYF
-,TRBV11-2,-,CASTSDRLASLHF
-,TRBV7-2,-,CASKKRRAGAEKLFF
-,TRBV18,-,CASSPLHSPSTDTQYF
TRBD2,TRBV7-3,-,CASSLTALAGTDTQYF
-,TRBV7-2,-,CATHRGTIYNEQFF
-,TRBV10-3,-,CAISGNGSPLHF
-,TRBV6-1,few,CASSGDTDTQYF
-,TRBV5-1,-,CASSWAGADTQYF
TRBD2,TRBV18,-,CASSPKERGRMWEQYF
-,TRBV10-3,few,CAISERGRASYEQYF
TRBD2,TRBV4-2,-,CASRLAGGGEQFF
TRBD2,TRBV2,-,CASRTSGGTGELFF
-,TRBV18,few,CASSPQGLANTGELFF
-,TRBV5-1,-,CASSLVGNYGYTF
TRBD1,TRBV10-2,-,CAASGGQGSGGYTF
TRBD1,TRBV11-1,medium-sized,CASSLDNDRGEQYF
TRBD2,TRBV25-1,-,CASSTRAGVGETQYF
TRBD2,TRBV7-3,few,CASSNPLAAGTGELFF
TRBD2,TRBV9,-,CASSVGLAGPIYEQYF
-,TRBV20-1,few,CSVRQFNEQFF
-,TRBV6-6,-,CASQNTNTGELFF
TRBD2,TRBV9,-,CASSVVGGGTDTQYF
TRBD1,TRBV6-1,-,CASRTGPPGEQYF
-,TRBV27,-,CASSANRVAGYTF
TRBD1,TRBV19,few,CASSMFGQGAGANVLTF
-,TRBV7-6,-,CASSPSQVWNQPQHF